This TCR beta chain was observed in a study of cytomegalovirus exposure and HLA in healthy donors. Study-level findings and limits: The study carried out a later analysis of TCR beta sequences. It associated around 17,000 of them with specific HLA alleles at a false discovery rate of 0.05. In vitro confirmation showed three CMV-associated chains to be CMV antigen specific.

Details on this clone: Its antigen is currently unknown.

The PCR was carried out with 60 Vbeta primers and 13 Jbeta primers. Here immunoSEQ multiplex PCR was the method, and the copy in TCRdb shows in-frame clones only, minus some. The sample carries 150,000 to 180,000 clones, over 70% recorded once. Trimming removed 6 bases at V and 8 bases at J, with 19 bases between. Germline CDR1 MDHEN, CDR2 SYDVKM. This CDR3 has 14 residues. This chain uses TRBV28 with TRBJ1-1; a weak D match, TRBD1 (5 bases). Source material: PBMCs. This clonotype was sampled from a man aged 25 to 45 in good health and CMV-seropositive. The CDR3 loop is CASSEAGLPPEAFF. The CDR3 region has the DNA TGTGCCAGCAGCGAAGCGGGGCTCCCACCCGAAGCTTTCTTT.